The 25 T cell receptor beta chains presented below share a single source sample, sequenced in a study of shared T cell receptors in the human thymus. The assay was immunoSEQ multiplex PCR, and TCRdb's table has in-frame clones only and misses some. Of hundreds of thousands of clones listed, approximately 80% were seen once; the top ten hold about 0.014%. The same sample was also studied in work on human thymus T cells.

The material sequenced was thymocytes. These receptors all stem from a boy under two years old with a congenital heart defect.

V and J are TRBV14 and TRBJ1-1; D perhaps matches TRBD1 (5 bases). The V end lost 1 base, the J end lost 1 base, and 10 bases lay between the germline ends. The CDR3 sequence is 15 residues long. Germline CDR1 SGHDN, CDR2 FVKESK. The CDR3, as DNA: TGTGCCAGCAGCCAAGTAATCCAGGGGAACACTGAAGCTTTCTTT. It codes for CASSQVIQGNTEAFF.

CDR3 bases: TGCAGCGTTGAGACCCCGACTAGCGATGCCTACGAGCAGTACTTC. This translates into CSVETPTSDAYEQYF. V gene TRBV29-1 combines with J gene TRBJ2-5; TRBD2 matches 8 bases. The J call may not be correct, given that the DNA end is closer to TRBJ2-7. This CDR3 contains 15 residues. Germline values: CDR1 SQVTM, CDR2 ANQGSEA.

The genes are TRBV6-1 and TRBJ2-1, with TRBD1 as a possible D gene (6 bases). This CDR3 region has 14 residues. V was clipped by 1 base and J by 9 bases, with 13 bases between them. The germline V gene has CDR1 MNHNS and CDR2 SASEGT. This chain's CDR3 is CASSEGSSRGEQFF. CDR3 nucleotides: TGTGCCAGCAGTGAAGGGTCTAGCAGGGGTGAGCAGTTCTTC.

V and J are TRBV27 and TRBJ2-7; TRBD2 agrees at 9 bases. Losses at the gene ends were 8 bases for V and 0 bases for J; bases not matched to a gene: 8. Germline-derived CDR1 and CDR2 are MNHEY and SMNVEV (reference sequence). This CDR3 comprises 15 residues. CDR3 sequence (DNA): TGTGCCAGCCAGGCTAGCGGGAATTGCTCCTACGAGCAGTACTTC. This translates into CASQASGNCSYEQYF.

This clone was counted a single time. The chain is built from TRBV5-6 and TRBJ2-3; 8 bases map to TRBD1. The length of the CDR3 is 15 residues. Germline V CDR1 and CDR2: SGHDT, YYEEEE. Trimming cost V 3 bases and J 3 bases; bases outside gene matches: 6. Here the CDR3 DNA reads TGTGCCAGCAGCTCCGGGACAGGCAGAACAGATACGCAGTATTTT. It specifies CASSSGTGRTDTQYF. Combining the CDR3 with reference TRBV5-6 and TRBJ2-3 gives the whole variable domain DAGVTQSPTHLIKTRGQQVTLRCSPKSGHDTVSWYQQALGQGPQFIFQYYEEEERQRGNFPDRFSGHQFPNYSSELNVNALLLGDSALYLCASSSGTGRTDTQYFGPGTRLTVL.

The chain's CDR3 is CASSLDGASGRGRDTQYF. The DNA of the CDR3 is TGTGCCAGCAGCTTAGATGGAGCCAGCGGGAGGGGAAGGGATACGCAGTATTTT. This sequence joins TRBV11-2 and TRBJ2-3; 10 bases are shared with TRBD2. V was clipped by 0 bases and J by 6 bases; unmatched bases: 12. The CDR3 covers 18 residues. CDR1 is SGHAT, CDR2 FQNNGV, per germline. Based on the CDR3 plus reference TRBV11-2 and TRBJ2-3, the full variable domain is EAGVAQSPRYKIIEKRQSVAFWCNPISGHATLYWYQQILGQGPKLLIQFQNNGVVDDSQLPKDRFSAERLKGVDSTLKIQPAKLEDSAVYLCASSLDGASGRGRDTQYFGPGTRLTVL.

This chain links TRBV6-5 with TRBJ2-3, with D possibly being TRBD1 (5 bases). The CDR3 has 14 amino acids. Deletions cut 8 bases from V and 0 bases from J, with 12 bases between. Germline assignment: CDR1 MNHEY and CDR2 SVGAGI. CDR3 amino acids: CASGRQISTDTQYF. The CDR3 DNA follows: TGTGCCAGCGGACGACAGATAAGCACAGATACGCAGTATTTT.

This chain joins TRBV19 and TRBJ2-5; 7 nucleotides align to TRBD1. J gave up 3 bases and V 8 bases, and 12 bases lay outside the gene matches. The CDR3 contains 15 residues. Germline CDR1 reads LNHDA; CDR2 reads SQIVND (reference sequence). The CDR3 is CASGPPGRGKETQYF. The DNA of the CDR3 is TGTGCCAGTGGTCCGCCAGGCAGGGGGAAAGAGACCCAGTACTTC.

This chain connects TRBV7-6 to TRBJ2-5; 13 bases agree with TRBD2. The CDR3 loop spans 19 amino acids. CDR1 is SGHVS, CDR2 FNYEAQ, per germline. Losses at the gene ends were 6 bases for V and 5 bases for J; bases not matched to a gene: 18. CDR3 sequence reads: CASRHKKDPLAGGAETQYF. The CDR3 DNA is TGTGCCAGCAGACACAAGAAGGACCCACTAGCGGGAGGGGCGGAGACCCAGTACTTC.

This clone came up once. V gene TRBV30 combines with J gene TRBJ2-2, with TRBD1 matching over 7 bases. Per the germline V gene, CDR1 is GTSNPN and CDR2 is SVGIG (reference sequence). This CDR3 has 18 amino acids. V dropped 4 bases and J dropped 6; count of bases not matched to a gene: 20. In DNA form, the CDR3 reads TGTGCCTGGATCTCGTCCTCGAGAGGACAGGAAGATGCCGGGGAGCTGTTTTTT. It yields the protein CAWISSSRGQEDAGELFF.

J is TRBJ1-2 and V is TRBV4-3, with a possible D match to TRBD1 (6 bases). The length of the CDR3 is 14 residues. V lost 0 bases and J 2 bases, leaving 7 bases between the germline ends. Germline loops: CDR1 LGHNA, CDR2 YSLEER. This chain's CDR3 is CASSQDTGNYGYTF. DNA of the CDR3: TGCGCCAGCAGCCAAGATACAGGGAACTATGGCTACACCTTC.

This chain connects TRBV9 to TRBJ1-3; tentatively, D is TRBD1 (6 bases). Germline V gene data show CDR1 as SGDLS and CDR2 as YYNGEE. The V end lost 3 bases, the J end lost 0 bases, and 16 bases lay between the germline ends. The CDR3 spans 17 residues. CDR3 bases: TGTGCCAGCAGCGCACCCCGGGACACCGGCTCTGGAAACACCATATATTTT. It translates to CASSAPRDTGSGNTIYF.

In DNA form, the CDR3 reads TGTGCCAGCAGTGAGGGCCCCCTAGCGGAGGAGACCCAGTACTTC. It translates to CASSEGPLAEETQYF. The J gene is TRBJ2-5, the V gene TRBV2; 7 bases agree with TRBD2. Germline-derived CDR1 and CDR2 are SNHLY and FYNNEI. This CDR3 has 15 residues. V shed 3 bases, J shed 5 bases, and the junction held 9 bases outside the gene matches.

The chain combines TRBV28 with TRBJ1-5; D gene unclear. Trimming took 7 bases from V and 0 from J, leaving 16 bases between them. The CDR3 runs 16 residues. Germline V gene sequence: CDR1 MDHEN, CDR2 SYDVKM. The CDR3 DNA reads TGTGCCAGCACCTCAGCTCTAGGCGGTAGCAATCAGCCCCAGCATTTT. Its translation: CASTSALGGSNQPQHF.

The chain joins TRBV7-2 to TRBJ2-3; maybe TRBD1 (6 bases). The CDR3 runs to 16 residues. Trimming stripped 1 base from V and 4 bases from J, with 15 bases between. Germline CDR1 SGHTA, CDR2 FQGNSA. The CDR3 DNA follows: TGTGCCAGCAGCTTAGTGACCGGGGCAGGGGCAGATACGCAGTATTTT. Its protein product is CASSLVTGAGADTQYF.

The chain's CDR3 is CASSVEGREPLCEQYF. The CDR3 nucleotides read TGTGCCAGCAGCGTAGAAGGGCGGGAGCCCCTCTGCGAGCAGTACTTC. The chain is built from TRBV9 and TRBJ2-7; TRBD2 matches 7 bases. Germline CDR1 and CDR2: SGDLS and YYNGEE. The CDR3 runs 16 residues. J was trimmed by 6 bases and V by 0 bases; bases with no gene match: 12.

The chain employs TRBV7-3 and TRBJ2-7; 11 nucleotides match TRBD2. Germline-derived CDR1 and CDR2 are SGHTA and FQGTGA. The junction had 10 bases not matched to a gene; V was cut back by 3 bases and J by 6 bases. The CDR3 is made up of 16 amino acids. CDR3 DNA sequence: TGTGCCAGCAGCTTCTTAGCGGGAGGGCCGCCTCGCGAGCAGTACTTC. Amino acid sequence: CASSFLAGGPPREQYF.

This clone was detected a few times. The chain recombines TRBV27 with TRBJ2-1, with TRBD1 matching over 7 bases. Germline CDR1 and CDR2: MNHEY and SMNVEV (reference sequence). V shed 4 bases, J shed 6 bases, and the junction held 6 bases outside the gene matches. CDR3 length: 14 amino acids. CDR3 coding DNA: TGTGCCAGCAGTTACCGACAGGGAGTCAATGAGCAGTTCTTC. This gives the protein CASSYRQGVNEQFF.

The rearrangement links TRBV4-3 to TRBJ2-7, with 8 bases matching TRBD1. Germline V gene sequence: CDR1 LGHNA, CDR2 YSLEER. The CDR3 sequence is 15 residues long. V shed 3 bases, J shed 6 bases, and the junction held 10 bases outside the gene matches. Written as DNA, the CDR3 is TGCGCCAGCAGCCAGCTCCGGGACAGGTCGTCCGAGCAGTACTTC. Translating it yields CASSQLRDRSSEQYF.

This clone occurred once. The V and J genes are TRBV28 and TRBJ1-5; the D gene is possibly TRBD1 (6 bases). Germline V gene lookup returns CDR1 MDHEN and CDR2 SYDVKM. V lost 2 bases to trimming and J lost 8 bases, with 10 bases between them. The CDR3 extends over 13 amino acids. The CDR3 DNA reads as TGTGCCAGCAGTTTACCCCAGGGGAAGCCCCAGCATTTT. Protein: CASSLPQGKPQHF.

The V call is TRBV2, the J call TRBJ2-1; 7 nucleotides match TRBD2. Germline CDR1 is SNHLY and CDR2 is FYNNEI. The CDR3 has 16 residues. The J segment lost 10 bases and the V segment lost 6 bases, leaving 18 bases of the junction unmatched. CDR3 bases: TGTGCCAGCAGCCCTCGGGGGGAGGTGGGTTTTAAGGAGCAGTTCTTC. This gives the protein CASSPRGEVGFKEQFF.

In this sample, this clone turned up once. The chain links TRBV19 to TRBJ2-7, with 7 bases fitting TRBD2. The CDR3 length is 14 residues. Losses at the gene ends were 3 bases for V and 4 bases for J; bases not matched to a gene: 6. The germline gives CDR1 LNHDA, CDR2 SQIVND (reference sequence). The CDR3 sequence: CASSMLSGMYEQYF. In DNA, the CDR3 is TGTGCCAGTAGTATGTTAAGCGGGATGTACGAGCAGTACTTC.

The genes are TRBV5-5 and TRBJ2-7, with D unresolved. Between the trimmed V and J ends, which lost 2 bases and 2 bases, there was a span of 2 bases. The CDR3 has 11 residues. Germline V lookup: CDR1 SGHKS, CDR2 YYEKEE (reference sequence). The DNA for the CDR3 is TGTGCCAGCAGCTTTACCTACGAGCAGTACTTC. Amino acid sequence: CASSFTYEQYF.

This clone was observed once. This sequence joins TRBV28 and TRBJ1-5; D unresolved. The CDR3 is 14 amino acids. Germline CDR1 reads MDHEN; CDR2 reads SYDVKM. The ends were cut back, 0 bases at V and 5 bases at J, with 8 bases in the middle. The CDR3, as DNA: TGTGCCAGCAGTTTATGTAACGGAGATCAGCCCCAGCATTTT. It yields the protein CASSLCNGDQPQHF.

The CDR3 loop reads CASSLAPFPNLSGRADTQYF. The CDR3 region has the DNA TGTGCCAGCAGCTTAGCCCCCTTTCCCAACCTTAGCGGGAGGGCAGATACGCAGTATTTT. The J gene is TRBJ2-3, the V gene TRBV7-2; 11 bases line up with TRBD2. V gave up 0 bases and J gave up 4 bases; unmatched junction bases: 15. The germline V gene has CDR1 SGHTA and CDR2 FQGNSA. There are 20 residues in the CDR3.